This T cell receptor beta chain was identified during a study of neoadjuvant anti-PD-1 for oral cavity cancer. Study as a whole: Most patients had three to four biweekly doses of 3 mg/kg nivolumab before resection. Patients without progression received a fourth nivolumab dose around day 43, then surgical resection on days 50-56.

There are a few counts of this clone. Compared with germline, one end of the junction differs, possibly owing to a read error. Documented time point: after neoadjuvant nivolumab, at surgical resection. Patients had newly diagnosed, untreated stage II-IVA oral cavity squamous cell carcinoma. Most PBMC samples had approximately 440 ng input DNA in six replicates. Clones were read by immunoSEQ multiplex PCR, and TCRdb kept only the in-frame ones, dropping some. The sample contains 12,000 or so clones, about two thirds of which appear only once. This material consisted of PBMCs, taken after nivolumab (anti-PD-1) treatment. This receptor was taken from a person aged 40 to 85 with oral cavity squamous cell carcinoma.

In DNA form, the CDR3 reads TGCAGTGCCAGAGGTCCCAATGAGCAGTTCTTC. The encoded protein is CSARGPNEQFF. The chain uses TRBV20-1 and TRBJ2-1; D unclear. This CDR3 region has 11 residues. CDR1 DFQATT and CDR2 SNEGSKA come from the germline V gene (reference sequence).